This TCR beta chain comes out of a study of technical replicates of blood from a few donors. The CDR3 runs 15 residues. CDR1 is SGHVS, CDR2 FQNEAQ, per germline. J was trimmed by 1 base and V by 2 bases; bases with no gene match: 3. Data came from immunoSEQ multiplex PCR; TCRdb stores just in-frame clones and leaves some out. This sample carries roughly 70,000 clones, roughly 93% of them seen once, and the ten largest clones take approximately 0.25%. The chain links TRBV7-8 to TRBJ1-1, with 8 bases fitting TRBD1. The sequencing sample was made of T cells isolated from PBMCs. This TCR was sampled from a human donor in good health. CDR3 residues: CASSLTDRANTEAFF. CDR3 nucleotides: TGTGCCAGCAGCTTAACGGACAGGGCGAACACTGAAGCTTTCTTT.